The sequence of this TCR beta chain was determined in a study of control samples from healthy donors and cancer patients. Here immunoSEQ multiplex PCR was the method, and the copy in TCRdb shows in-frame clones only, minus some. The sample records approximately 140,000 clones, about 89% being singletons. V dropped 1 base and J dropped 4; count of bases not matched to a gene: 3. This CDR3 spans 14 amino acids. Germline CDR1 and CDR2: SGHTA and FQGNSA. A single count supports this clone. This chain connects TRBV7-2 to TRBJ2-7, with 8 nucleotides matching TRBD1. Sequencing input: blood. This receptor was identified in a man aged 18 to 30 in good health. The CDR3 here is CASSLGTGSYEQYF. CDR3 bases: TGTGCCAGCAGCTTAGGGACAGGGTCTTACGAGCAGTACTTC. Combining the CDR3 with reference TRBV7-2 and TRBJ2-7 gives the whole variable domain GAGVSQSPSNKVTEKGKDVELRCDPISGHTALYWYRQSLGQGLEFLIYFQGNSAPDKSGLPSDRFSAERTGGSVSTLTIQRTQQEDSAVYLCASSLGTGSYEQYFGPGTRLTVT.